Below are 30 T cell receptor beta chains sequenced from a single sample in a study of cytomegalovirus exposure and HLA in healthy donors. 60 Vbeta and 13 Jbeta primers were used in PCR. Only in-frame clones appear in the TCRdb table, and some are missing; sequencing was by immunoSEQ multiplex PCR. This table has approximately 180,000 clones, about 69% appearing once. The sample comprised PBMCs. The source is a male donor in good health and CMV-seronegative.

The rearrangement joins TRBV19 to TRBJ2-5; TRBD1 matches at 8 bases. The V gene end was trimmed by 3 bases and the J gene end by 5 bases; junction bases not matched to a gene: 11. Germline CDR1 and CDR2: LNHDA and SQIVND (reference sequence). The CDR3 runs to 16 residues. The CDR3 sequence is CASSISSGRGQETQYF. The CDR3, as DNA: TGTGCCAGTAGTATTTCGTCTGGCAGGGGGCAGGAGACCCAGTACTTC.

The V and J genes are TRBV9 and TRBJ1-4, with D tentatively TRBD1 (5 bases). CDR3 length: 16 residues. In germline, CDR1 is SGDLS, CDR2 YYNGEE. V dropped 0 bases and J dropped 7 bases, with 16 bases sitting between them. The CDR3 DNA sequence: TGTGCCAGCAGCGTAGGGGGTGACGGGGGGTTTGAAAAACTGTTTTTT. This translates into CASSVGGDGGFEKLFF.

This clone was picked up a small number of times. V and J are TRBV19 and TRBJ2-4; TRBD2 is a possible D gene (5 bases). The V gene lost 6 bases and the J gene lost 8 bases, with 14 bases spanning the gap. The germline V gene has CDR1 LNHDA and CDR2 SQIVND (reference sequence). There are 13 residues in the CDR3. DNA for the CDR3: TGTGCCAGTAGGACTCTGGGAGCCGACATTCAGTACTTC. Protein: CASRTLGADIQYF. The full variable domain, rest sourced from reference TRBV19 and TRBJ2-4, is DGGITQSPKYLFRKEGQNVTLSCEQNLNHDAMYWYRQDPGQGLRLIYYSQIVNDFQKGDIAEGYSVSREKKESFPLTVTSAQKNPTAFYLCASRTLGADIQYFGAGTRLSVL.

This chain connects TRBV9 to TRBJ2-1; perhaps TRBD2 as D (6 bases). The CDR3 runs 15 residues. V lost 3 bases and J 7 bases, leaving 17 bases between the germline ends. Germline CDR1 and CDR2: SGDLS and YYNGEE. In DNA form, the CDR3 reads TGTGCCAGCAGCGCGGGGCTAGCGAGCGGGAATGAGCAGTTCTTC. This gives the protein CASSAGLASGNEQFF.

This clone was seen more than once but under ten times. The V and J genes are TRBV19 and TRBJ2-3; the match to TRBD2 covers 9 bases. Germline assignment: CDR1 LNHDA and CDR2 SQIVND (reference sequence). This CDR3 has 17 residues. With 1 base clipped from V and 4 bases from J, the junction kept 9 bases outside the gene matches. The CDR3 reads CASSIARAGGAADTQYF. CDR3 in DNA: TGTGCCAGTAGTATAGCAAGAGCGGGAGGAGCAGCAGATACGCAGTATTTT.

For this clone: One end of the junction varies from germline; a read error may be responsible. This chain connects TRBV28 to TRBJ1-2, with D possibly being TRBD1 (6 bases). The germline V gene has CDR1 MDHEN and CDR2 SYDVKM. The CDR3 is made up of 14 amino acids. CDR3 loop: CANSLFQGIRGYTF. The CDR3 nucleotides are TGTGCCAACAGTTTATTTCAGGGGATACGTGGCTACACCTTC.

Only a few counts were recorded for this clone. The rearrangement joins TRBV27 to TRBJ2-7; no reliable D call. This CDR3 comprises 14 residues. V was cut by 6 bases and J by 1 base, with 13 bases left in between. Germline V gene lookup returns CDR1 MNHEY and CDR2 SMNVEV (reference sequence). The CDR3 coding sequence is TGTGCCAGCAGCCCCCTAGATTCATCCTACGAGCAGTACTTC. It translates to CASSPLDSSYEQYF.

The rearrangement joins TRBV4-1 to TRBJ1-2; possibly TRBD1 for D (5 bases). CDR3 length: 17 amino acids. V lost 0 bases, J lost 4 bases, and 18 bases lay in between. CDR1 and CDR2 from the germline V gene are MGHRA and YSYEKL. The CDR3 loop is CASSQEGTGGGTYGYTF. In nucleotides, the CDR3 is TGCGCCAGCAGCCAAGAGGGGACGGGCGGGGGAACCTATGGCTACACCTTC.

The V gene is TRBV6-5, the J gene TRBJ1-1; TRBD1 is a possible D gene (6 bases). Germline V CDR1 and CDR2: MNHEY, SVGAGI. The length of the CDR3 is 11 residues. V gave up 6 bases and J gave up 8 bases, with 10 bases separating them. The CDR3 sequence is CASSRQAEAFF. Written as DNA, the CDR3 is TGTGCCAGCAGCCGACAGGCCGAAGCTTTCTTT.

The chain joins TRBV28 to TRBJ2-3, with 10 bases aligning to TRBD2. The V segment lost 6 bases and the J segment 4 bases; nucleotides outside the gene matches: 10. This CDR3 contains 16 residues. Germline loops: CDR1 MDHEN, CDR2 SYDVKM. CDR3 nucleotide sequence: TGTGCCAGCAGCCCCCCCCTAGCGGGAGCCTCAGATACGCAGTATTTT. Amino acids: CASSPPLAGASDTQYF. Full variable domain (rest looked up from reference TRBV28 and TRBJ2-3): DVKVTQSSRYLVKRTGEKVFLECVQDMDHENMFWYRQDPGLGLRLIYFSYDVKMKEKGDIPEGYSVSREKKERFSLILESASTNQTSMYLCASSPPLAGASDTQYFGPGTRLTVL.

This clone has more than one count but fewer than ten. The chain joins TRBV6-1 to TRBJ2-5, with a weak D call TRBD2 (5 bases). V dropped 1 base and J dropped 2 bases, with 11 bases sitting between them. CDR1 MNHNS and CDR2 SASEGT come from the germline V gene. The CDR3 runs to 15 residues. CDR3 amino acids: CASSEGPGRQETQYF. CDR3 coding DNA: TGTGCCAGCAGTGAAGGGCCGGGAAGACAAGAGACCCAGTACTTC.

The chain combines TRBV27 with TRBJ2-6; the D gene is possibly TRBD1 (5 bases). V lost 2 bases and J 1 base, leaving 6 bases between the germline ends. The CDR3 runs 15 residues. CDR1 and CDR2 (germline): MNHEY, SMNVEV (reference sequence). The CDR3 here is CASSLRGSGANVLTF. The CDR3 bases are TGTGCCAGCAGTTTAAGGGGATCTGGGGCCAACGTCCTGACTTTC.

The chain employs TRBV19 and TRBJ2-2; 9 nucleotides align to TRBD2. The CDR3 length is 14 residues. Germline trimming cut 7 bases from V and 7 bases from J; bases unmatched to any gene: 7. Germline CDR1 is LNHDA and CDR2 is SQIVND (reference sequence). The CDR3 DNA reads as TGTGCCAGTACGCGGGGGGGCCGAAACGGGGAGCTGTTTTTT. Translation gives CASTRGGRNGELFF.

This sequence joins TRBV11-2 and TRBJ1-5, with no clear D. Germline CDR1 and CDR2: SGHAT and FQNNGV. This CDR3 has 14 residues. V lost 1 base and J lost 2, with 6 bases in between. CDR3 coding DNA: TGTGCCAGCAGCTTAGGTGTCGGCAATCAGCCCCAGCATTTT. Translation gives CASSLGVGNQPQHF.

This chain joins TRBV28 and TRBJ2-7, with D perhaps TRBD1 (5 bases). The CDR3 extends over 13 amino acids. Germline CDR1 and CDR2: MDHEN and SYDVKM. The V gene lost 5 bases and the J gene lost 4 bases, with 12 bases spanning the gap. The CDR3 DNA sequence: TGTGCCAGCAGTCCCCCGACAGAGTACGAGCAGTACTTC. Protein: CASSPPTEYEQYF.

V is TRBV11-3 and J is TRBJ2-1; D gene ambiguous. This CDR3 is 12 amino acids long. Germline V gives CDR1 SGHNT, CDR2 YENEEA. Trimming took off 5 bases at V and 8 bases at J, with 10 bases between the two ends. Here the CDR3 DNA reads TGTGCCAGCAGCCTATCAGGTTATGAGCAGTTCTTC. Its protein product is CASSLSGYEQFF. Filled out from reference TRBV11-3 and TRBJ2-1, the complete variable domain reads EAGVVQSPRYKIIEKKQPVAFWCNPISGHNTLYWYLQNLGQGPELLIRYENEEAVDDSQLPKDRFSAERLKGVDSTLKIQPAELGDSAVYLCASSLSGYEQFFGPGTRLTVL.

V is TRBV19 and J is TRBJ2-2, with 7 bases identical to TRBD1. The length of the CDR3 is 16 residues. The germline V gene encodes CDR1 LNHDA and CDR2 SQIVND (reference sequence). Unmatched junction bases numbered 16, after V lost 9 bases and J lost 6 bases. The CDR3 DNA follows: TGTGCCAGCTGCCCAGAGGGGGCCATCCAGTCCGGGGAGCTGTTTTTT. Encoded protein: CASCPEGAIQSGELFF.

The chain carries TRBV6-5 and TRBJ1-5, with D possibly matching TRBD1 (6 bases). CDR1 and CDR2 (germline): MNHEY, SVGAGI. V was trimmed by 6 bases and J by 4 bases, leaving 13 bases between them. The CDR3 extends over 14 amino acids. The CDR3 nucleotides are TGTGCCAGCAGGGGGGGAGGGGGGAATCAGCCCCAGCATTTT. As protein: CASRGGGGNQPQHF.

The chain couples TRBV10-3 to TRBJ2-5; 9 bases line up with TRBD1. Germline CDR1 is ENHRY and CDR2 is SYGVKD. V shed 0 bases and J 3 bases; nucleotides not matched to a gene: 5. This CDR3 region has 16 residues. The chain's CDR3 is CAISESGTGTKETQYF. DNA of the CDR3: TGTGCCATCAGTGAGTCCGGGACAGGGACTAAAGAGACCCAGTACTTC.

The chain joins TRBV6-6 to TRBJ2-1; no reliable D call. V shed 5 bases and J shed 1 base, with 6 bases lying between them. Germline V lookup: CDR1 MNHNY, CDR2 SVGAGI (reference sequence). The CDR3 contains 13 residues. CDR3 residues: CASSTESYNEQFF. The CDR3 bases are TGTGCCAGCAGTACGGAGTCCTACAATGAGCAGTTCTTC.

CDR3 DNA: TGTGCCAGCAGGGCAGGGCATAGCAATCAGCCCCAGCATTTT. It yields the protein CASRAGHSNQPQHF. V usage is TRBV2 and J usage is TRBJ1-5; tentative D call: TRBD1 (5 bases). Per the germline V gene, CDR1 is SNHLY and CDR2 is FYNNEI. The V and J ends lost 6 bases and 0 bases respectively, with 9 bases between them. CDR3 length: 14 residues. Full variable domain (missing parts from reference TRBV2 and TRBJ1-5): EPEVTQTPSHQVTQMGQEVILRCVPISNHLYFYWYRQILGQKVEFLVSFYNNEISEKSEIFDDQFSVERPDGSNFTLKIRSTKLEDSAMYFCASRAGHSNQPQHFGDGTRLSIL.

CDR3 in DNA: TGTGCCAGCAGTCTTCCTAAAGAGACCCAGTACTTC. Translated: CASSLPKETQYF. The chain joins TRBV6-6 to TRBJ2-5; no clear D. Germline CDR1 and CDR2: MNHNY and SVGAGI (reference sequence). Trimming stripped 5 bases from V and 3 bases from J, with 7 bases between. This CDR3 comprises 12 residues.

The CDR3 region has the DNA TGTGCCTGGAGTACGGACATCGGCAATCAGCCCCAGCATTTT. The encoded protein is CAWSTDIGNQPQHF. This sequence joins TRBV30 and TRBJ1-5, with D possibly being TRBD1 (5 bases). The V and J ends lost 2 bases and 2 bases respectively, with 10 bases between them. Germline CDR1 reads GTSNPN; CDR2 reads SVGIG (reference sequence). This CDR3 has 14 residues.

This chain connects TRBV7-2 to TRBJ2-7; 9 bases are a match to TRBD2. V lost 1 base and J lost 7; bases outside the gene matches: 5. CDR1 and CDR2 (germline): SGHTA, FQGNSA. CDR3 length equals 14 residues. Here the CDR3 DNA reads TGTGCCAGCAGCTTAGTTAGCGGGAGTGGTGAGCAGTACTTC. It is translated as CASSLVSGSGEQYF.

The chain carries TRBV6-1 and TRBJ1-1; weak D call: TRBD1 (5 bases). V lost 5 bases to trimming and J lost 5 bases, with 15 bases between them. CDR3 length: 14 amino acids. Germline CDR1 is MNHNS and CDR2 is SASEGT. For the CDR3, the DNA is TGTGCCAGCAGTAAACAGGAAGGGCGGACTGAAGCTTTCTTT. This sequence encodes CASSKQEGRTEAFF.

There are a few counts of this clone. This specimen includes other DNA sequences encoding the same CDR3. This chain connects TRBV6-5 to TRBJ1-3; D possibly corresponds to TRBD1 (6 bases). Trimming stripped 5 bases from V and 4 bases from J, with 12 bases between. Germline CDR1 MNHEY, CDR2 SVGAGI. The CDR3 is 14 amino acids. The CDR3 DNA is TGTGCCAGCAGTATCGGACAGTCCGGAAACACCATATATTTT. The encoded protein is CASSIGQSGNTIYF.

In DNA, the CDR3 is TGTGCCAGCAGTGAAGGGTGGACTCGGCTGGGAGGCACAGATACGCAGTATTTT. As protein: CASSEGWTRLGGTDTQYF. The gene calls are TRBV6-1 and TRBJ2-3; a weak D match, TRBD2 (5 bases). CDR3 length equals 18 residues. The germline V gene encodes CDR1 MNHNS and CDR2 SASEGT. V lost 1 base to trimming and J lost 1 base, with 18 bases between them.

The genes are TRBV6-5 and TRBJ2-5; perhaps TRBD2 as D (5 bases). Germline V CDR1 and CDR2: MNHEY, SVGAGI. The CDR3 has 16 residues. V was shortened by 2 bases and J by 5 bases, with 18 bases between the two germline ends. This CDR3 reads CASSYERASLGETQYF. The CDR3 bases are TGTGCCAGCAGTTACGAGAGGGCCTCCTTAGGGGAGACCCAGTACTTC.

The chain carries TRBV10-3 and TRBJ2-1, with 12 bases that match TRBD2. Germline CDR1 ENHRY, CDR2 SYGVKD. The CDR3 has 15 amino acids. Germline trimming cut 6 bases from V and 7 bases from J; bases unmatched to any gene: 7. The DNA of the CDR3 is TGTGCCATCAGCCTAGCGGGAGGGCATGTAAATGAGCAGTTCTTC. This translates into CAISLAGGHVNEQFF.

This rearrangement joins TRBV14 to TRBJ2-5; 8 bases match TRBD1. The V and J ends lost 4 bases and 6 bases, in that order; junction bases with no gene match: 7. CDR1 is SGHDN and CDR2 is FVKESK in the germline V gene. The CDR3 loop spans 14 amino acids. In nucleotides, the CDR3 is TGTGCCAGCAGCCTGGGGACAGGAATGAAGACCCAGTACTTC. This translates into CASSLGTGMKTQYF.